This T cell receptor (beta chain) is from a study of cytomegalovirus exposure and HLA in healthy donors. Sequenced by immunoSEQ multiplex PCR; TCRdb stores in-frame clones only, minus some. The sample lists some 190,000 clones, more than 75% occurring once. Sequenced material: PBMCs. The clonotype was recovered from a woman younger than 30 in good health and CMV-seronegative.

As DNA, the CDR3 is TGTGCCAGCAGCCGACCGACGGACTTCTATGGCTACACCTTC. It yields the protein CASSRPTDFYGYTF. The chain employs TRBV5-6 and TRBJ1-2; D remains unclear. Deletions cut 4 bases from V and 4 bases from J, with 14 bases between. CDR3 length: 14 residues. Germline assignment: CDR1 SGHDT and CDR2 YYEEEE.